The T cell receptor (beta chain) described here comes from a study of T cell responses to AZD1222 COVID-19 vaccine. General study results and limits: Clonal diversity was possibly underestimated; the donors were predominantly white British and more often female. Reportedly, close to half of spike-specific TCRs are directed against unmutated variant regions.

Profiling relied on immunoSEQ multiplex PCR, and the TCRdb table lists in-frame clones only, not all of them. There are fewer than 150,000 clones in the sample; just over 90% occur only once, and around 3.6% lies in the top ten. CDR1 is KGHDR, CDR2 SFDVKD, per germline. The ends were cut back, 0 bases at V and 1 base at J, with 12 bases in the middle. The CDR3 runs 17 residues. Comments on this clone: Its antigen remains unknown.

The J gene is TRBJ1-5, the V gene TRBV24-1; maybe TRBD1 (5 bases). The input for sequencing was peripheral blood, taken on day 0 of AZD1222 vaccination. The TCR comes from an adult in good health. CDR3 sequence: CATSDLPGGMSNQPQHF. The CDR3 DNA is TGTGCCACCAGTGATTTGCCTGGGGGGATGAGCAATCAGCCCCAGCATTTT.